This T cell receptor beta chain was sequenced during a study of OX40 agonist ivuxolimab in advanced cancers. Overall study context: A male proportion of over 75% was recorded, with mean age approximately 56 years and range roughly 23 to 79.

Of note for this clone: The antigen is undetermined.

The data were produced by immunoSEQ multiplex PCR, yet TCRdb's version contains in-frame clones alone and is incomplete. The sample carries 100,000 to 140,000 clones, around 93% recorded once. CDR1 KGHSH and CDR2 LQKENI come from the germline V gene. The CDR3 consists of 15 residues. With 1 base removed from V and 1 base from J, the gap between germline ends came to 8 bases. General study findings and limits: CD8+ T cells were the subset that, on average, had more expanded clones than CD4+.

The clonotype comes from an adult with an advanced solid tumor such as melanoma, head and neck, liver or kidney cancer. Sequences were derived from CD4+ or CD8+ T cells sorted from blood, sampled in a trial of the OX40 agonist ivuxolimab. The gene calls are TRBV18 and TRBJ1-5; D is unresolved. The CDR3: CASSPRVGSNQPQHF. CDR3 in DNA: TGTGCCAGCTCACCACGGGTAGGGAGCAATCAGCCCCAGCATTTT.